This T cell receptor (beta chain) was sequenced in a study of blood T cell repertoires in COVID-19. Only in-frame clones appear in the TCRdb table, and some are missing; sequencing was by immunoSEQ multiplex PCR. The data contain 300,000 or so clones, 80% to 90% of them singletons. The sequence came from a woman in her fifties or sixties who had recovered from COVID-19. The material sequenced was peripheral blood.

Here the CDR3 reads CSGGHNQYNEQFF. The CDR3 nucleotides are TGCAGCGGGGGACACAACCAGTACAATGAGCAGTTCTTC. This sequence joins TRBV29-1 and TRBJ2-1; D might be TRBD1 (6 bases). Trimming removed 7 bases at V and 4 bases at J, with 14 bases between. The CDR3 has 13 residues. Germline V gene data show CDR1 as SQVTM and CDR2 as ANQGSEA.